Listed below are T cell receptor beta chains from one sample, sequenced in a study of cytomegalovirus exposure and HLA in healthy donors. Profiled with immunoSEQ multiplex PCR; TCRdb holds only in-frame clones, not every one. Recorded for this sample: 95,000 to 150,000 clones. Sequenced input: PBMCs. Receptors were obtained from a man aged 18 to 29 in good health and CMV-seronegative. The CDR3 runs from the conserved cysteine through the conserved F or W. D genes are given only for firm matches.

- 17 TRBJ1-3 TRBV5-1 CASSPPFDGSSGNTIYF TGCGCCAGCAGCCCCCCTTTTGACGGGAGCTCTGGAAACACCATATATTTT
- 14 TRBJ1-5 TRBV10-2 CASSDIYSNQPQHF TGCGCCAGCAGTGATATCTATAGCAATCAGCCCCAGCATTTT
- 15 TRBJ1-2 TRBV6-1 CASSEPPGKNYGYTF TGTGCCAGCAGTGAACCGCCCGGGAAAAACTATGGCTACACCTTC
- 14 TRBJ2-1 TRBV11-2 CASILAATYNEQFF TGTGCCAGCATTTTAGCGGCAACCTACAATGAGCAGTTCTTC
- 14 TRBJ2-7 TRBV7-8 CASSLYAVSYEQYF TGTGCCAGCAGCTTATATGCGGTCTCCTACGAGCAGTACTTC
- 14 TRBJ2-1 TRBV7-8 CASSYAGTLNEQFF TGTGCCAGCAGCTATGCCGGGACACTAAATGAGCAGTTCTTC
- 13 TRBJ1-5 TRBV30 CAWRHGSNQPQHF TGTGCCTGGAGGCACGGTAGCAATCAGCCCCAGCATTTT
- 14 TRBJ1-2 TRBV28 CASSITLGIGGYTF TGTGCCAGCAGTATAACACTAGGGATTGGCGGCTACACCTTC
- 12 TRBJ1-5 TRBV29-1 CSVEIGNQPQHF TGCAGCGTTGAGATCGGGAATCAGCCCCAGCATTTT
TRBD2 16 TRBJ2-1 TRBV9 CASSATSGGLKDEQFF TGTGCCAGCAGCGCAACTAGCGGGGGCCTCAAGGATGAGCAGTTCTTC
- 14 TRBJ1-5 TRBV6-1 CASSEASDYQPQHF TGTGCCAGCAGTGAAGCTTCAGATTATCAGCCCCAGCATTTT
- 15 TRBJ1-5 TRBV18 CASSPEQTTNQPQHF TGTGCCAGCTCACCGGAGCAAACTACTAATCAGCCCCAGCATTTT
TRBD1 12 TRBJ2-7 TRBV28 CASAGTENEQYF TGTGCCAGTGCCGGGACAGAGAACGAGCAGTACTTC
- 15 TRBJ2-7 TRBV2 CASSEGKAVTYEQYF TGTGCCAGCAGTGAAGGGAAGGCGGTGACCTACGAGCAGTACTTC
- 14 TRBJ2-3 TRBV7-9 CASSLAQYTDTQYF TGTGCCAGCAGCTTAGCGCAGTACACAGATACGCAGTATTTT
- 15 TRBJ2-7 TRBV10-3 CAIRKDVGAPYEQYF TGTGCCATCAGAAAGGACGTAGGGGCCCCATACGAGCAGTACTTC
TRBD1 15 TRBJ2-1 TRBV25-1 CASSEAGTGANEQFF TGTGCCAGCAGTGAAGCGGGGACAGGGGCCAATGAGCAGTTCTTC